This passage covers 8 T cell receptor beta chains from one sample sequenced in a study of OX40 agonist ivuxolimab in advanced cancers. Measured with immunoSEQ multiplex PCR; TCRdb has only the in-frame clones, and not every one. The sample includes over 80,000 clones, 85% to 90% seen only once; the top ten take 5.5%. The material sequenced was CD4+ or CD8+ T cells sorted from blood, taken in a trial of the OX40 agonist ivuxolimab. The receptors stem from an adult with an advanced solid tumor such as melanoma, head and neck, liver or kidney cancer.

The CDR3 loop is CASSLTGVREQYF. In DNA form, the CDR3 reads TGTGCCAGCAGTTTGACAGGAGTGCGCGAGCAGTACTTC. This chain links TRBV6-5 with TRBJ2-7, with a possible D match to TRBD1 (6 bases). From germline, CDR1 is MNHEY and CDR2 SVGAGI. The ends were cut back, 4 bases at V and 6 bases at J, with 13 bases in the middle. CDR3 length: 13 residues.

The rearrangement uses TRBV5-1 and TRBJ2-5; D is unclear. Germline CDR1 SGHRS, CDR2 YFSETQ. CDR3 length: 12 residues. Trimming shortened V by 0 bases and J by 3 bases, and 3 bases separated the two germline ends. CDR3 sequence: CASSLGEETQYF. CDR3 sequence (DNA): TGCGCCAGCAGCTTGGGGGAAGAGACCCAGTACTTC. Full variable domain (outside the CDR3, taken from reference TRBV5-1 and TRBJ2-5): KAGVTQTPRYLIKTRGQQVTLSCSPISGHRSVSWYQQTPGQGLQFLFEYFSETQRNKGNFPGRFSGRQFSNSRSEMNVSTLELGDSALYLCASSLGEETQYFGPGTRLLVL.

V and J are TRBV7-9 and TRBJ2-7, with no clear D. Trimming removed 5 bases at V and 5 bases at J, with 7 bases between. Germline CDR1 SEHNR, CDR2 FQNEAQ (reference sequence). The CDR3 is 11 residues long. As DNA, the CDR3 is TGTGCCAGCAGCGCGGCCCACGAGCAGTACTTC. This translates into CASSAAHEQYF.

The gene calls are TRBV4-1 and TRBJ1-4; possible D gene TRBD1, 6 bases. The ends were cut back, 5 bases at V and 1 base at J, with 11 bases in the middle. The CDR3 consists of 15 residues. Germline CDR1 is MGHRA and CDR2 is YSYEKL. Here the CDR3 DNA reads TGCGCCAGCAGCGATCTACAGGGAACTAATGAAAAACTGTTTTTT. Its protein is CASSDLQGTNEKLFF.

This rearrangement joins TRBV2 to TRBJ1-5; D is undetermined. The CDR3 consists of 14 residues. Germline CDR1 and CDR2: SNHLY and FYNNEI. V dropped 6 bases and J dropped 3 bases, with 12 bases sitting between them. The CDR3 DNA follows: TGTGCCAGCAGGCCGAGGGAACCCAATCAGCCCCAGCATTTT. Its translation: CASRPREPNQPQHF. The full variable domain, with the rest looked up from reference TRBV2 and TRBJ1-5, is EPEVTQTPSHQVTQMGQEVILRCVPISNHLYFYWYRQILGQKVEFLVSFYNNEISEKSEIFDDQFSVERPDGSNFTLKIRSTKLEDSAMYFCASRPREPNQPQHFGDGTRLSIL.

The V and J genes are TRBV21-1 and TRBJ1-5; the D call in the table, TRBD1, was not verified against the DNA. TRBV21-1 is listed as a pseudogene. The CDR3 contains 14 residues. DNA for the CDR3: TGTGCCAGCAGTCCCGAACATAGCAATCAGCCCCAGCATTTT. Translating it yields CASSPEHSNQPQHF.

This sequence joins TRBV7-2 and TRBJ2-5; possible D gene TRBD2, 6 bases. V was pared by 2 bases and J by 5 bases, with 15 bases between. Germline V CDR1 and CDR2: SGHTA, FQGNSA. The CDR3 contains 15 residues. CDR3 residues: CASSLQLPGRETQYF. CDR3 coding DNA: TGTGCCAGCAGCTTACAGTTGCCTGGGAGGGAGACCCAGTACTTC.

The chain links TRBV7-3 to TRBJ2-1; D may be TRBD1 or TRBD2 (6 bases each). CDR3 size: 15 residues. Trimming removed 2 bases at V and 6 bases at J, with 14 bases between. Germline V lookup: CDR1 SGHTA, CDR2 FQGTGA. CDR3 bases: TGTGCCAGCAGCTTAGGAGGGCCGGGGGCCAATGAGCAGTTCTTC. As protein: CASSLGGPGANEQFF. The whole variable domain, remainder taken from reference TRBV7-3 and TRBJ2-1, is GAGVSQTPSNKVTEKGKYVELRCDPISGHTALYWYRQSLGQGPEFLIYFQGTGAADDSGLPNDRFFAVRPEGSVSTLKIQRTERGDSAVYLCASSLGGPGANEQFFGPGTRLTVL.